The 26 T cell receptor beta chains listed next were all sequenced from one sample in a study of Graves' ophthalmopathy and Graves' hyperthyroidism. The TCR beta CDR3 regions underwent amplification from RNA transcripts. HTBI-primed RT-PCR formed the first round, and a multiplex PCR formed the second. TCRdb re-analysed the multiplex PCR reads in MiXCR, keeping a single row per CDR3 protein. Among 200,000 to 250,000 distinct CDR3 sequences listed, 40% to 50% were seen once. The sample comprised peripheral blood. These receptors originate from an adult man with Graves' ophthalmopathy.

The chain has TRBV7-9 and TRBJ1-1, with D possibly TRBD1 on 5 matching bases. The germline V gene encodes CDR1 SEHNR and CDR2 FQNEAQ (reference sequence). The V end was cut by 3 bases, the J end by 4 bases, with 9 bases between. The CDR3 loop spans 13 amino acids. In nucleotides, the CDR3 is TGTGCCAGCAGCTTGGGGCAAGTCACTGAAGCTTTCTTT. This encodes CASSLGQVTEAFF.

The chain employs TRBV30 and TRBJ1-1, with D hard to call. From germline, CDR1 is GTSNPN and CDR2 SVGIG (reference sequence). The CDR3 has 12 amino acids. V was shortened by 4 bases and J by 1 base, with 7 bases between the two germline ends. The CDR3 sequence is CAWKDGNTEAFF. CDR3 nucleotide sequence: TGTGCCTGGAAGGACGGGAACACTGAAGCTTTCTTT.

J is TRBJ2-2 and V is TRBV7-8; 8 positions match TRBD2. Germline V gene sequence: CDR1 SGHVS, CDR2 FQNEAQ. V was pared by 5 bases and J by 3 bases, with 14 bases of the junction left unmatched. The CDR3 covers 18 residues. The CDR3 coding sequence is TGTGCCAGCAGCCAGCTTCTTCTCCAACTAGCGGACACCGGGGAGCTGTTTTTT. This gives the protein CASSQLLLQLADTGELFF.

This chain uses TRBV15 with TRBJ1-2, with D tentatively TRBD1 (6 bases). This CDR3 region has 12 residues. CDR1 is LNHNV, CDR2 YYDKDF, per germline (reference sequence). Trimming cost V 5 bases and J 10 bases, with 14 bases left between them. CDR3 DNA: TGTGCCACCAGCCTGACTAGGGGGGACTACACCTTC. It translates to CATSLTRGDYTF.

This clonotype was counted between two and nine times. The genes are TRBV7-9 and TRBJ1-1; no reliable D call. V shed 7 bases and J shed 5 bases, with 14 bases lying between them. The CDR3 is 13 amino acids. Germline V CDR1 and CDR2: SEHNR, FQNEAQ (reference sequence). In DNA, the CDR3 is TGTGCCAGCACCCGTTTTGAAAGAACTGAAGCTTTCTTT. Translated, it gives CASTRFERTEAFF.

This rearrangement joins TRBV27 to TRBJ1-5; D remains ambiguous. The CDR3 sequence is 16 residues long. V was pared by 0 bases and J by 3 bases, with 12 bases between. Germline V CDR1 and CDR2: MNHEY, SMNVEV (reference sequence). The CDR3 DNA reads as TGTGCCAGCAGTTTATCCGGGCGGCCTTTCAATCAGCCCCAGCATTTT. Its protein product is CASSLSGRPFNQPQHF.

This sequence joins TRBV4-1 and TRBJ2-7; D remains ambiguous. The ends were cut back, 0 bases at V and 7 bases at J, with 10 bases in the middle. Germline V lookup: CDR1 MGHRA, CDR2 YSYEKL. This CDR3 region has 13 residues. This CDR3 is CASSQDPAAEQYF. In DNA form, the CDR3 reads TGCGCCAGCAGCCAAGATCCGGCAGCTGAGCAGTACTTC.

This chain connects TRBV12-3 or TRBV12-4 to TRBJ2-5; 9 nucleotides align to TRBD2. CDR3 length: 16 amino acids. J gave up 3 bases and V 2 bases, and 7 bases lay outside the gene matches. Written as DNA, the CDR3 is TGTGCCAGCAGTTTACTTGGGGCTAGCGGGGAAGAGACCCAGTACTTC. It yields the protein CASSLLGASGEETQYF.

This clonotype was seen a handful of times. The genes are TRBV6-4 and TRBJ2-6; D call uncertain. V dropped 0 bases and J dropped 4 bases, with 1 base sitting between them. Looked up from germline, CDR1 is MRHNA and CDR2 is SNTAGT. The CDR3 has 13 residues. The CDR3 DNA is TGTGCCAGCAGTGACTCCGGGGCCAACGTCCTGACTTTC. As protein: CASSDSGANVLTF.

The CDR3 DNA sequence: TGTGCCACCAGTGAAGCACGACAGGCAACTGAAGCTTTCTTT. This codes for CATSEARQATEAFF. The genes are TRBV24-1 and TRBJ1-1; tentatively, D is TRBD1 (6 bases). V was pared by 4 bases and J by 5 bases, with 13 bases between. CDR1 is KGHDR, CDR2 SFDVKD, per germline. CDR3 size: 14 residues.

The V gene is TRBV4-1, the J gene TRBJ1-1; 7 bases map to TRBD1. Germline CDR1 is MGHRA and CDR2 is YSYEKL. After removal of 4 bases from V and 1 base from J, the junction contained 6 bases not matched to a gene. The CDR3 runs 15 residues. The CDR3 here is CASSRRDSTNTEAFF. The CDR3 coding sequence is TGCGCCAGCAGCCGAAGGGACAGTACGAACACTGAAGCTTTCTTT.

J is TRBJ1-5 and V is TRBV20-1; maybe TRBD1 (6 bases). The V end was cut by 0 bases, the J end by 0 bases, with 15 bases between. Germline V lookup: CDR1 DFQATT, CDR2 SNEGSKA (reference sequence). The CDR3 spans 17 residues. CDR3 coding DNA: TGCAGTGCTAGAGATCCCGCGAGGGGGGTTAGCAATCAGCCCCAGCATTTT. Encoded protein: CSARDPARGVSNQPQHF.

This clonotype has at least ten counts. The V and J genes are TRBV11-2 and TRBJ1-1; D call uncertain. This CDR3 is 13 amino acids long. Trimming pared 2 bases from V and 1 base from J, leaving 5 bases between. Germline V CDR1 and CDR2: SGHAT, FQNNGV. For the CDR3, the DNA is TGTGCCAGCAGCTTAAAAAGGAACACTGAAGCTTTCTTT. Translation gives CASSLKRNTEAFF.

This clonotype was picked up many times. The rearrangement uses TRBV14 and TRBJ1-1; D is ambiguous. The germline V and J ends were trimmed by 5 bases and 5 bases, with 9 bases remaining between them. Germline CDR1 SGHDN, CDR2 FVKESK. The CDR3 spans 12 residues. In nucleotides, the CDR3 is TGTGCCAGCAGCAGTATGAGGACTGAAGCTTTCTTT. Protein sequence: CASSSMRTEAFF.

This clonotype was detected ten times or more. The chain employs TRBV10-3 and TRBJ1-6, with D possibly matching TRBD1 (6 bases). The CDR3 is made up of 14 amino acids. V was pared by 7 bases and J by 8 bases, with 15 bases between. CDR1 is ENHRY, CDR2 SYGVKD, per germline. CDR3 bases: TGTGCCATCAAGGCAGGGCCAGGGGATTCACCCCTCCACTTT. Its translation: CAIKAGPGDSPLHF.

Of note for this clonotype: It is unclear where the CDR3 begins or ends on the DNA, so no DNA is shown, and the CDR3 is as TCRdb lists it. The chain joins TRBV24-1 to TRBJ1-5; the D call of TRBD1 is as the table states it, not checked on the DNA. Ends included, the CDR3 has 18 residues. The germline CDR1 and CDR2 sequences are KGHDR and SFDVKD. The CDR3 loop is CAMYLCASSQDGEQPQHF.

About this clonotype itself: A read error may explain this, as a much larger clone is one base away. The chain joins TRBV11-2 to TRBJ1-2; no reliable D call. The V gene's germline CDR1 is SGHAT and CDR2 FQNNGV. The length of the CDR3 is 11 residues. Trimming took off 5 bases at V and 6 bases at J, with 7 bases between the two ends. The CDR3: CASSPGDGYTF. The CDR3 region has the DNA TGTGCCAGCAGCCCCGGTGATGGCTACACCTTC.

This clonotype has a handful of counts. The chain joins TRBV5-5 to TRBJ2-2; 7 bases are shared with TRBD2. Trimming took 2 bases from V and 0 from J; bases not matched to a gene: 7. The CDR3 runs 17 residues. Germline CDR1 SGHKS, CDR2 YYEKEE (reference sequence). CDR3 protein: CASSLGASGSNTGELFF. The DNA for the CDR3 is TGTGCCAGCAGCTTAGGGGCTAGCGGATCGAACACCGGGGAGCTGTTTTTT.

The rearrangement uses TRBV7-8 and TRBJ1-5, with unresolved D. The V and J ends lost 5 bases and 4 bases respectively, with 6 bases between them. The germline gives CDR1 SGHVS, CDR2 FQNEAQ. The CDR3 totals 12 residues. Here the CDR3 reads CASSQRNQPQHF. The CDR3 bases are TGTGCCAGCAGCCAGCGGAATCAGCCCCAGCATTTT. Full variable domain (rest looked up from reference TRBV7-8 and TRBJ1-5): GAGVSQSPRYKVAKRGQDVALRCDPISGHVSLFWYQQALGQGPEFLTYFQNEAQLDKSGLPSDRFFAERPEGSVSTLKIQRTQQEDSAVYLCASSQRNQPQHFGDGTRLSIL.

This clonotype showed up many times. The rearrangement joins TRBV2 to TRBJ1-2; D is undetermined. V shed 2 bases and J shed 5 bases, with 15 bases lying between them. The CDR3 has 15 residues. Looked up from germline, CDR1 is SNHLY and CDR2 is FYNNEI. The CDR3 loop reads CASSERLWSGYGYTF. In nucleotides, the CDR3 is TGTGCCAGCAGTGAAAGGTTATGGTCGGGATATGGCTACACCTTC.

CDR3 nucleotide sequence: TGTGCCAGCAGTGTTACAGGGGGCGAGCAGTACTTC. It codes for CASSVTGGEQYF. This chain links TRBV6-1 with TRBJ2-7, with 8 bases matching TRBD1. From germline, CDR1 is MNHNS and CDR2 SASEGT. After removal of 4 bases from V and 6 bases from J, the junction contained 2 bases not matched to a gene. This CDR3 is 12 amino acids long.

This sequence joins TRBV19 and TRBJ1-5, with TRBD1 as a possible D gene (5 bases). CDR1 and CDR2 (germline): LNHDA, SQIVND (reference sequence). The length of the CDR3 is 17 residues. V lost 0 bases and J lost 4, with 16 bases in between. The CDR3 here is CASSIDRGRVGNQPQHF. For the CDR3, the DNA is TGTGCCAGTAGTATAGATCGGGGCAGGGTAGGGAATCAGCCCCAGCATTTT.

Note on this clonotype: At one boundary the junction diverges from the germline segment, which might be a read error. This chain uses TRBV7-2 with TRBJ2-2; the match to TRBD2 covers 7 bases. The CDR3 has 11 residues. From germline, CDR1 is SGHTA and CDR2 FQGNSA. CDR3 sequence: CGGTNTGELFF. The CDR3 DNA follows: TGCGGGGGGACGAACACCGGGGAGCTGTTTTTT.

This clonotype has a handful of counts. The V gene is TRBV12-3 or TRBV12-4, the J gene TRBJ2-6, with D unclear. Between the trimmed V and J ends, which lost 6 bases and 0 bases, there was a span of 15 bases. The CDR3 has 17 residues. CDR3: CASRGPEVGSGANVLTF. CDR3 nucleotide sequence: TGTGCCAGCAGGGGCCCCGAAGTAGGCTCTGGGGCCAACGTCCTGACTTTC.

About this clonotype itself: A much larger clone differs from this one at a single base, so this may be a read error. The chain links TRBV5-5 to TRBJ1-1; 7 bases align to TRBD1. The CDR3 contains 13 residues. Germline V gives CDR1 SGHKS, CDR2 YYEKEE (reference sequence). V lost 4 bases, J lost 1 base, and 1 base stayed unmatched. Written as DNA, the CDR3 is TGTGCCAGCAGCCGGACAGGGAACACTGAAGCTTTCTTT. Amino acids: CASSRTGNTEAFF.

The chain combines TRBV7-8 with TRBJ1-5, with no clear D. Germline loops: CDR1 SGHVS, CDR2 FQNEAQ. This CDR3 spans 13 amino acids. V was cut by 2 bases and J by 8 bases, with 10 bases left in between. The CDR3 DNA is TGTGCCAGCAGCTTATGGGCCCTGGAGCCCCAGCATTTT. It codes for CASSLWALEPQHF.